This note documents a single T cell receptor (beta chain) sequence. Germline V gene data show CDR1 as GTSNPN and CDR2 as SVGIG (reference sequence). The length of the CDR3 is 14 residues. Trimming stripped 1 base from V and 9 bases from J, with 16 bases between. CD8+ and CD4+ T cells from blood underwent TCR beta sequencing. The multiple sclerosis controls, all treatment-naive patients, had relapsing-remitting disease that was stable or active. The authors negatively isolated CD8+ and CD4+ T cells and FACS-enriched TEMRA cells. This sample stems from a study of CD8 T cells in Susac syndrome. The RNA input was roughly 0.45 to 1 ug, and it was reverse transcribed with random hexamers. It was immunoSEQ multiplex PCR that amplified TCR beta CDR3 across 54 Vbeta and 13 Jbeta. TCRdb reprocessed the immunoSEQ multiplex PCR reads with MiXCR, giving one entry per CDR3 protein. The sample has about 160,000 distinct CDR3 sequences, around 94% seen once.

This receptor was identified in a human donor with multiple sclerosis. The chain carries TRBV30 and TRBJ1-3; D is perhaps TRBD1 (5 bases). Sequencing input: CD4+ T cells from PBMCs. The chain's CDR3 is CAWSALARQGTIYF. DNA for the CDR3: TGTGCCTGGAGTGCCCTGGCCAGGCAGGGCACCATATATTTT.